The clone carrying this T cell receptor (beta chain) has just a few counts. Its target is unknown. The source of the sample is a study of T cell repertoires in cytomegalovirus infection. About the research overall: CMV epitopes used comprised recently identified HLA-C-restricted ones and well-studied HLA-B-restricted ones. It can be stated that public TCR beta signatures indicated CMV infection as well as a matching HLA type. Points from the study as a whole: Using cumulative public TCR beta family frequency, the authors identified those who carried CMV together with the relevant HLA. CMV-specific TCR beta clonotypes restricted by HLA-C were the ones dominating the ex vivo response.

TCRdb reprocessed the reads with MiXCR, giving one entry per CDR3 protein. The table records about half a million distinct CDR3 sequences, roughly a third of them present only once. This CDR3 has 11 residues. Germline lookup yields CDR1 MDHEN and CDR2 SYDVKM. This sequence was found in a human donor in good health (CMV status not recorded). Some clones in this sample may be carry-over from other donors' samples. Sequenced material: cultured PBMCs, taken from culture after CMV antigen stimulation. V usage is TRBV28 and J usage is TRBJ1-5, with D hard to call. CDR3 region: CAVGSNQPQHF. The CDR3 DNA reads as TGTGCTGTAGGAAGCAATCAGCCCCAGCATTTT.